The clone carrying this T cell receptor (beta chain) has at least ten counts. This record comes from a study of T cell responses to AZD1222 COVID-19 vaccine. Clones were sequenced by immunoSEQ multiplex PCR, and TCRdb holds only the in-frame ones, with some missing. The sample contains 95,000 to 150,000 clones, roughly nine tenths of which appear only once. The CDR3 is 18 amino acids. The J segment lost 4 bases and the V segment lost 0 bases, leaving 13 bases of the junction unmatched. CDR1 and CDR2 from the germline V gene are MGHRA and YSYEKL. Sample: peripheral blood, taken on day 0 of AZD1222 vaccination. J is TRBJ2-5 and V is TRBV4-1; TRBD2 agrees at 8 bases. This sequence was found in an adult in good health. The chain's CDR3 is CASSQEKRSGSGGETQYF. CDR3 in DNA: TGCGCCAGCAGCCAAGAAAAGAGGAGCGGGAGTGGCGGAGAGACCCAGTACTTC.